These 3 T cell receptor beta chains originate from one sample sequenced in a study of blood T cell repertoires in COVID-19. Data came from immunoSEQ multiplex PCR; TCRdb stores just in-frame clones and leaves some out. The table has roughly 400,000 clones, 70% to 90% seen once. Sequenced input: PBMCs or T cells enriched from blood (not recorded which). The receptors here all came from a woman in her 40s with acute COVID-19.

V gene TRBV6-5 combines with J gene TRBJ1-1; 7 nucleotides agree with TRBD1. The CDR3 loop spans 12 amino acids. V lost 9 bases to trimming and J lost 6 bases; unmatched junction nucleotides: 7. Germline CDR1 reads MNHEY; CDR2 reads SVGAGI. The CDR3, as DNA: TGTGCCAGTACTGAGGGACAGTCTGAAGCTTTCTTT. Protein product: CASTEGQSEAFF.

The chain couples TRBV2 to TRBJ1-5; no clear D. The germline CDR1 and CDR2 sequences are SNHLY and FYNNEI. V was trimmed by 6 bases and J by 4 bases, leaving 4 bases between them. CDR3 length: 11 residues. CDR3 in DNA: TGTGCCAGCAGCACTAATCAGCCCCAGCATTTT. Protein product: CASSTNQPQHF.

V is TRBV7-7 and J is TRBJ2-1; 13 bases line up with TRBD2. There are 15 residues in the CDR3. In germline, CDR1 is SSHAT, CDR2 FNYEAQ (reference sequence). Germline trimming cut 5 bases from V and 10 bases from J; bases unmatched to any gene: 8. In DNA form, the CDR3 reads TGTGCCAGCAGCCCTGGAACTAGCGGGGGGGCCGAGCAGTTCTTC. Translation: CASSPGTSGGAEQFF.